The 15 T cell receptor beta chains below were found in one sample sequenced in a study of T cell responses to AZD1222 COVID-19 vaccine. Libraries were prepared by immunoSEQ multiplex PCR; TCRdb keeps only in-frame clonotypes and omits some of them. This sample yields roughly 190,000 clones, of which 90% to 95% are seen a single time; about 4% belongs to the top ten. The material was peripheral blood, obtained 28 days after the second dose of the MenACWY control vaccine. These receptors were taken from an adult who received the MenACWY meningococcal vaccine as a control.

The genes are TRBV5-1 and TRBJ2-7; 11 positions match TRBD2. CDR3 length: 14 residues. The germline V gene encodes CDR1 SGHRS and CDR2 YFSETQ. Trimming at V came to 7 bases and at J to 2 bases, leaving 5 bases not matched to a gene. As DNA, the CDR3 is TGCGCCAGCGGCGGGACTAGCGGCCCCTACGAGCAGTACTTC. Protein: CASGGTSGPYEQYF. Together with reference TRBV5-1 and TRBJ2-7, the CDR3 gives the full variable domain: KAGVTQTPRYLIKTRGQQVTLSCSPISGHRSVSWYQQTPGQGLQFLFEYFSETQRNKGNFPGRFSGRQFSNSRSEMNVSTLELGDSALYLCASGGTSGPYEQYFGPGTRLTVT.

This clone was seen just once. This rearrangement joins TRBV9 to TRBJ1-6; D remains ambiguous. The length of the CDR3 is 15 residues. Trimming removed 0 bases from V and 0 bases from J, with 4 bases in between. CDR1 SGDLS and CDR2 YYNGEE come from the germline V gene. The CDR3, as DNA: TGTGCCAGCAGCGTAGGGAGCTCCTATAATTCACCCCTCCACTTT. This gives the protein CASSVGSSYNSPLHF.

This clone was detected once. The rearrangement uses TRBV2 and TRBJ2-5; no firm D call. Germline V CDR1 and CDR2: SNHLY, FYNNEI. The length of the CDR3 is 15 residues. V lost 0 bases, J lost 4 bases, and 12 bases lay in between. The CDR3, as DNA: TGTGCCAGCAGTGAAGCGGGCACCTCGGTAGAGACCCAGTACTTC. The encoded protein is CASSEAGTSVETQYF.

The chain recombines TRBV6-5 with TRBJ1-1; TRBD1 is a possible D gene (5 bases). CDR3 length: 14 amino acids. The germline V gene encodes CDR1 MNHEY and CDR2 SVGAGI. The V end was cut by 2 bases, the J end by 3 bases, with 10 bases between. The CDR3 is CASSYGGPDTEAFF. For the CDR3, the DNA is TGTGCCAGCAGTTACGGGGGTCCGGACACTGAAGCTTTCTTT.

CDR3 residues: CASVTGTSGTHEQYF. CDR3 nucleotide sequence: TGTGCCAGTGTAACCGGGACTAGCGGGACCCACGAGCAGTACTTC. The chain couples TRBV6-1 to TRBJ2-7; TRBD2 aligns across 13 bases. V trimming: 9 bases; J trimming: 5 bases; junction bases outside the gene matches: 10. The CDR3 covers 15 residues. From germline, CDR1 is MNHNS and CDR2 SASEGT.

The rearrangement joins TRBV21-1 to TRBJ2-7; the table's TRBD1 call for D was not verified on the DNA. TRBV21-1 is reported as a pseudogene. This CDR3 region has 15 residues. CDR3 DNA: TGTGCCAGCAGCAAGGACAGGGGGAAAATCTACGAGCAGTACTTC. Its translation: CASSKDRGKIYEQYF.

The chain combines TRBV10-3 with TRBJ2-5; D gene ambiguous. Trimming took off 4 bases at V and 1 base at J, with 10 bases between the two ends. CDR1 is ENHRY, CDR2 SYGVKD, per germline. This CDR3 spans 14 amino acids. In nucleotides, the CDR3 is TGTGCCATCAGTGCGGTGGGCGGCCAAGAGACCCAGTACTTC. Residues: CAISAVGGQETQYF.

This chain uses TRBV2 with TRBJ2-2; maybe TRBD1 (5 bases). From germline, CDR1 is SNHLY and CDR2 FYNNEI. This CDR3 has 12 amino acids. V gave up 2 bases and J gave up 8 bases, with 6 bases separating them. The CDR3 DNA reads TGTGCCAGCAGTGAACAGGGAGGGGAGCTGTTTTTT. Amino acids: CASSEQGGELFF. Supplemented by reference TRBV2 and TRBJ2-2, the full variable domain reads EPEVTQTPSHQVTQMGQEVILRCVPISNHLYFYWYRQILGQKVEFLVSFYNNEISEKSEIFDDQFSVERPDGSNFTLKIRSTKLEDSAMYFCASSEQGGELFFGEGSRLTVL.

The CDR3 reads CASSTRGVTGELFF. The CDR3, as DNA: TGTGCCAGCAGCACCCGGGGCGTTACCGGGGAGCTGTTTTTT. The chain recombines TRBV3-1 (or the pseudogene TRBV3-2) with TRBJ2-2, with D perhaps given as TRBD1 or TRBD2 (5 bases each). CDR1 and CDR2 from the germline V gene are LGHDT and YNNKEL (reference sequence). The CDR3 is 14 residues long. Trimming cost V 5 bases and J 5 bases, with 12 bases left between them.

This rearrangement joins TRBV7-9 to TRBJ2-1, with unresolved D. The ends were cut back, 5 bases at V and 10 bases at J, with 9 bases in the middle. The germline CDR1 and CDR2 sequences are SEHNR and FQNEAQ (reference sequence). This CDR3 spans 11 amino acids. In nucleotides, the CDR3 is TGTGCCAGCAGCCCCCAATACGAGCAGTTCTTC. Residues: CASSPQYEQFF.

This chain joins TRBV4-3 and TRBJ2-5; no reliable D call. The germline V gene encodes CDR1 LGHNA and CDR2 YSLEER. The CDR3 is 15 residues long. The V gene lost 0 bases and the J gene lost 3 bases, with 11 bases spanning the gap. CDR3 region: CASSQDLVTEETQYF. CDR3 DNA: TGCGCCAGCAGCCAAGATCTGGTAACAGAAGAGACCCAGTACTTC.

The chain recombines TRBV18 with TRBJ1-1; D unresolved. The CDR3 sequence is 14 residues long. Germline CDR1 reads KGHSH; CDR2 reads LQKENI. The V and J ends lost 1 base and 1 base respectively, with 7 bases between them. CDR3 sequence reads: CASSPLSRNTEAFF. The CDR3 coding sequence is TGTGCCAGCTCACCACTCTCCAGGAACACTGAAGCTTTCTTT.

The chain employs TRBV4-3 and TRBJ2-7, with TRBD2 matching over 9 bases. Germline assignment: CDR1 LGHNA and CDR2 YSLEER. CDR3 length: 14 residues. V lost 4 bases to trimming and J lost 3 bases; unmatched junction nucleotides: 4. The CDR3 DNA follows: TGCGCCAGCAGCCCCGGGACTAGCAACTACGAGCAGTACTTC. It translates to CASSPGTSNYEQYF.

The J gene is TRBJ1-1, the V gene TRBV3-1 (or the pseudogene TRBV3-2); D is ambiguous. Germline V lookup: CDR1 LGHDT, CDR2 YNNKEL (reference sequence). Between the trimmed V and J ends, which lost 3 bases and 2 bases, there was a span of 10 bases. This CDR3 contains 14 residues. The CDR3 DNA sequence: TGTGCCAGCAGCCAGCTGGCAGCCAACACTGAAGCTTTCTTT. Its translation: CASSQLAANTEAFF.

V usage is TRBV4-2 and J usage is TRBJ2-7, with D unclear. The CDR3 contains 11 residues. Germline V gives CDR1 LGHNA, CDR2 YNFKEQ. V was trimmed by 2 bases and J by 7 bases, leaving 6 bases between them. The CDR3 DNA follows: TGTGCCAGCAGCCAATTTGGGGAGCAGTACTTC. It encodes CASSQFGEQYF.